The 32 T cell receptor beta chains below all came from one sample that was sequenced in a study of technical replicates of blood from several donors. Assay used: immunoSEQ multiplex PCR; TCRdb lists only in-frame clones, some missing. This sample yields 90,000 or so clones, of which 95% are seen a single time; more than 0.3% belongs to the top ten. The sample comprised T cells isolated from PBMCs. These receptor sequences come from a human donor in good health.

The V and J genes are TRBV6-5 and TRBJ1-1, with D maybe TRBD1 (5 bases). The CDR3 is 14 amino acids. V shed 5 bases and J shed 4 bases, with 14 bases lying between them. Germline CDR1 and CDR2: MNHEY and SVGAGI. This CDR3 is CASSLPGSGTEAFF. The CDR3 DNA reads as TGTGCCAGCAGTCTACCAGGGTCCGGCACTGAAGCTTTCTTT.

CDR3 amino acids: CASNAGGSYNEQFF. CDR3 in DNA: TGCGCCAGCAACGCGGGGGGATCCTACAATGAGCAGTTCTTC. The chain is built from TRBV10-1 and TRBJ2-1, with TRBD2 identical over 8 bases. Germline V gene data show CDR1 as WNHNN and CDR2 as SYGVQD (reference sequence). The CDR3 sequence is 14 residues long. Losses at the gene ends were 7 bases for V and 1 base for J; bases not matched to a gene: 3.

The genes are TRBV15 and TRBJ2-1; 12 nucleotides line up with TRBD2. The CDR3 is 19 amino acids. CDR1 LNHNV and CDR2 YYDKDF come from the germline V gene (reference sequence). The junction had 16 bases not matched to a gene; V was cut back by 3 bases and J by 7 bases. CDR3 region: CATSSPSSETSGRINEQFF. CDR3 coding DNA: TGTGCCACCAGCAGCCCCTCCTCTGAAACTAGCGGGAGGATTAATGAGCAGTTCTTC.

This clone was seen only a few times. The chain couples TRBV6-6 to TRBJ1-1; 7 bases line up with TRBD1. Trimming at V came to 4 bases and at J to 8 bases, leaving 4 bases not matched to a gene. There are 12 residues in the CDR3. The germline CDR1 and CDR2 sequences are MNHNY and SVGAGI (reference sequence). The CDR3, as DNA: TGTGCCAGCAGTTCTATAGGGGGCGAAGCTTTCTTT. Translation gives CASSSIGGEAFF.

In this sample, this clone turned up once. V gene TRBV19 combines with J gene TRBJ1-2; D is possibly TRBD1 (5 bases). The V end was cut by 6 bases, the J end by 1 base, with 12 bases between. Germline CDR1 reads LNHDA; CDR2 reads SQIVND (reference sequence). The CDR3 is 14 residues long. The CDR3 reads CASRRQGVNYGYTF. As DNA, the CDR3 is TGTGCCAGTAGGAGGCAGGGTGTTAACTATGGCTACACCTTC. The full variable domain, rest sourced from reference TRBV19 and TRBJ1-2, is DGGITQSPKYLFRKEGQNVTLSCEQNLNHDAMYWYRQDPGQGLRLIYYSQIVNDFQKGDIAEGYSVSREKKESFPLTVTSAQKNPTAFYLCASRRQGVNYGYTFGSGTRLTVV.

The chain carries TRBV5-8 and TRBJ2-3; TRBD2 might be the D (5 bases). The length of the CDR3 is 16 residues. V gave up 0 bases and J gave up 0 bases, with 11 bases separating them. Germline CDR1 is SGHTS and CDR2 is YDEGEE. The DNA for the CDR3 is TGTGCCAGCAGCTTGGCCTGGCGCGGGAGCACAGATACGCAGTATTTT. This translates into CASSLAWRGSTDTQYF.

The CDR3, as DNA: TGTGCCAGCAGCCTGGGACTAGCGGGATTCACAGATACGCAGTATTTT. Translation: CASSLGLAGFTDTQYF. V usage is TRBV5-4 and J usage is TRBJ2-3, with 13 bases lining up with TRBD2. The CDR3 has 16 residues. V was clipped by 4 bases and J by 2 bases; unmatched bases: 4. Germline CDR1 reads SGHNT; CDR2 reads YYREEE (reference sequence).

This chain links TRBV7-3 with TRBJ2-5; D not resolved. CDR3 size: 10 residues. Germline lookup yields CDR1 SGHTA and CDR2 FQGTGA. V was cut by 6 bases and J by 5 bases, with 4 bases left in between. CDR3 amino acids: CASRRETQYF. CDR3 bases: TGTGCCAGCAGGAGGGAGACCCAGTACTTC.

The CDR3 nucleotides are TGTGCCAGCCGCGGGGGGACACCCTACGAGCAGTACTTC. Protein: CASRGGTPYEQYF. V gene TRBV2 combines with J gene TRBJ2-7; 8 positions agree with TRBD2. The CDR3 spans 13 residues. Looked up from germline, CDR1 is SNHLY and CDR2 is FYNNEI. J was trimmed by 2 bases and V by 8 bases; bases with no gene match: 5. Based on the CDR3 plus reference TRBV2 and TRBJ2-7, the full variable domain is EPEVTQTPSHQVTQMGQEVILRCVPISNHLYFYWYRQILGQKVEFLVSFYNNEISEKSEIFDDQFSVERPDGSNFTLKIRSTKLEDSAMYFCASRGGTPYEQYFGPGTRLTVT.

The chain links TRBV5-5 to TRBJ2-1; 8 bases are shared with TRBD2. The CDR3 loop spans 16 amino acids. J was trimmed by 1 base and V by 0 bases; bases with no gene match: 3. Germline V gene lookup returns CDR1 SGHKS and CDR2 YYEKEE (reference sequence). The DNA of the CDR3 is TGTGCCAGCAGCTTGGCGGGGGGGGTATCCTACAATGAGCAGTTCTTC. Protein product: CASSLAGGVSYNEQFF.

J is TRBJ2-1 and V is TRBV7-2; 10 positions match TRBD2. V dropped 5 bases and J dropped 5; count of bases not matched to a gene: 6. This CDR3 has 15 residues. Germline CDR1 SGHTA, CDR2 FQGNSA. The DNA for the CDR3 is TGTGCCAGCAGCGATAGCGGGAGGCCCCACAATGAGCAGTTCTTC. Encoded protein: CASSDSGRPHNEQFF.

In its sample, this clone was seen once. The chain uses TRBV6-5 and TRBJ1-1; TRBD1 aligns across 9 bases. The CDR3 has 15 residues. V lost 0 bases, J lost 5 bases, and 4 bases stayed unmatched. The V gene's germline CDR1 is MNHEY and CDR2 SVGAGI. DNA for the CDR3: TGTGCCAGCAGTTACTCGGGACAGGGACGAACTGAAGCTTTCTTT. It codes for CASSYSGQGRTEAFF.

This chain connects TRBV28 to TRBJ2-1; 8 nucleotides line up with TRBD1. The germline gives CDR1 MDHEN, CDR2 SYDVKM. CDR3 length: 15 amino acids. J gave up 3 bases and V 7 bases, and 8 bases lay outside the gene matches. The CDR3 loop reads CASTLRDRIYNEQFF. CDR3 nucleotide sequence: TGTGCCAGCACCCTTCGGGACAGGATCTACAATGAGCAGTTCTTC.

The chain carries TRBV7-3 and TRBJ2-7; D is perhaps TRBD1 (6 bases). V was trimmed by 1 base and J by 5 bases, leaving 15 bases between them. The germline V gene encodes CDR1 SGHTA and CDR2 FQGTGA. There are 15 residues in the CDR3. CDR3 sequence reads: CASSLMQGTDDEQYF. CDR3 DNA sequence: TGTGCCAGCAGCTTAATGCAGGGGACCGATGACGAGCAGTACTTC.

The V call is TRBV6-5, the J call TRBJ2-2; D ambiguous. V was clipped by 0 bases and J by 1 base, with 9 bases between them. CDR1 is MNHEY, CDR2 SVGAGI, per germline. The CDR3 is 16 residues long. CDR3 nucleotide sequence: TGTGCCAGCAGTTACTCCGACACAAAGAACACCGGGGAGCTGTTTTTT. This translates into CASSYSDTKNTGELFF.

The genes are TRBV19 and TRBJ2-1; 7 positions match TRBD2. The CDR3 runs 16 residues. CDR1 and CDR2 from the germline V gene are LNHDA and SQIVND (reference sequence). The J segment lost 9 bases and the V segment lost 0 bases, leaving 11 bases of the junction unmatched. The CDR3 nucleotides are TGTGCCAGTAGTATAGAGGGGCGGGAGAGGGAGGGTGAGCAGTTCTTC. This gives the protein CASSIEGREREGEQFF.

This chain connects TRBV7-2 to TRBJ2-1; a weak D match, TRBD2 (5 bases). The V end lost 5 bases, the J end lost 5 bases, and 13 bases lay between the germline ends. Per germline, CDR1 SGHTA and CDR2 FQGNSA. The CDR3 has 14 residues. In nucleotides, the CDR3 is TGTGCCAGCAGCCAAAGCGGCGTGCACAATGAGCAGTTCTTC. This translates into CASSQSGVHNEQFF.

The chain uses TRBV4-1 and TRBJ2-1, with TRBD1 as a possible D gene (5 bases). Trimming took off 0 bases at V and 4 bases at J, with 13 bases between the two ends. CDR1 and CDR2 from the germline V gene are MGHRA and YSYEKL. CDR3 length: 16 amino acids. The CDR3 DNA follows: TGCGCCAGCAGCCAAGATGGGGCCAACCTTTACAATGAGCAGTTCTTC. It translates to CASSQDGANLYNEQFF.

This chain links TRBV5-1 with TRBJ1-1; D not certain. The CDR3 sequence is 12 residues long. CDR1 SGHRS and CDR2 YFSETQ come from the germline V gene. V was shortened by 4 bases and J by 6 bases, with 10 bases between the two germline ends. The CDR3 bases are TGCGCCAGCAGCGTAAGTGGCCCTGAAGCTTTCTTT. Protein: CASSVSGPEAFF.

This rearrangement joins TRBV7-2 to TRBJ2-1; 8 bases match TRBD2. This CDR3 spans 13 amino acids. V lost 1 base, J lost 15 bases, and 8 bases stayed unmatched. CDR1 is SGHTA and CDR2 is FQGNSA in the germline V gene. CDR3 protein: CASSLEGWTSLFF. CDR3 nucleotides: TGTGCCAGCAGCTTAGAAGGTTGGACTAGCCTGTTCTTC.

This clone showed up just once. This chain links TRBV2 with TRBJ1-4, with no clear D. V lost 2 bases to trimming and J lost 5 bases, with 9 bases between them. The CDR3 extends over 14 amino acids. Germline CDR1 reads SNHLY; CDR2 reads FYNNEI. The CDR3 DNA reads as TGTGCCAGCAGTGAACAGGCAAGAAATGAAAAACTGTTTTTT. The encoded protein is CASSEQARNEKLFF. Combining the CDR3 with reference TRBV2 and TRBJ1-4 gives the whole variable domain EPEVTQTPSHQVTQMGQEVILRCVPISNHLYFYWYRQILGQKVEFLVSFYNNEISEKSEIFDDQFSVERPDGSNFTLKIRSTKLEDSAMYFCASSEQARNEKLFFGSGTQLSVL.

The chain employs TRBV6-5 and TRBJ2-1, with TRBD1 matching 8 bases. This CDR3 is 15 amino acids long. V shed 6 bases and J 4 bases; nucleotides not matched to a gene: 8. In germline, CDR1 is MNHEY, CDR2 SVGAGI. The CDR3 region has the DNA TGTGCCAGCAGCCAGACAGGGGAAATTTACAATGAGCAGTTCTTC. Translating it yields CASSQTGEIYNEQFF.

Written as DNA, the CDR3 is TGTGCCAGCAGCTTAAATAGCCTCACAGATACGCAGTATTTT. Amino acid sequence: CASSLNSLTDTQYF. The chain carries TRBV7-3 and TRBJ2-3; D gene unclear. CDR3 length: 14 residues. V was pared by 1 base and J by 2 bases, with 7 bases between. CDR1 and CDR2 (germline): SGHTA, FQGTGA.

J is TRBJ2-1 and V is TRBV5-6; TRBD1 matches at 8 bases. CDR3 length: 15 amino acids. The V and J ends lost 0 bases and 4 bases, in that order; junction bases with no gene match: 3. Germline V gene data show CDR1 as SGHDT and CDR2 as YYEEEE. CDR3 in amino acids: CASSLVDRDYNEQFF. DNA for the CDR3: TGTGCCAGCAGCTTGGTGGACAGGGATTACAATGAGCAGTTCTTC.

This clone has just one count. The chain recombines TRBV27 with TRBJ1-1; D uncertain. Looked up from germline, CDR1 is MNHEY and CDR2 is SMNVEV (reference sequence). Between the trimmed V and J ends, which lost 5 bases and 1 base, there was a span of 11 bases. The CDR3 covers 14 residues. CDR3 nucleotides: TGTGCCAGCAGTCCACATACAGAGAACACTGAAGCTTTCTTT. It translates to CASSPHTENTEAFF.

Written as DNA, the CDR3 is TGCGCCAGCAGCTTGCCGGTAGGGGCTGGTGGCTACACCTTC. Amino acid sequence: CASSLPVGAGGYTF. V usage is TRBV5-1 and J usage is TRBJ1-2; possibly TRBD1 for D (5 bases). Germline CDR1 SGHRS, CDR2 YFSETQ. V lost 1 base and J 7 bases, leaving 14 bases between the germline ends. The CDR3 consists of 14 residues.

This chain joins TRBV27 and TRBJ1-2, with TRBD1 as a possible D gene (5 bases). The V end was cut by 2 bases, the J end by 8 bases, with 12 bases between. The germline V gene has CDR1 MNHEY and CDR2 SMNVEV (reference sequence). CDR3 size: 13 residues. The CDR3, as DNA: TGTGCCAGCAGTTTAGCGGGTGGGGGGGGCTACACCTTC. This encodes CASSLAGGGGYTF.

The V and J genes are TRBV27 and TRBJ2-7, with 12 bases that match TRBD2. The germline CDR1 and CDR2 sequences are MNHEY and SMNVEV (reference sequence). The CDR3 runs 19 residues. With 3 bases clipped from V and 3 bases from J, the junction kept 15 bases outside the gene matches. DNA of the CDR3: TGTGCCAGCAGTTTTAATGGACTAGCGGGAACGCCGAATGACTACGAGCAGTACTTC. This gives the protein CASSFNGLAGTPNDYEQYF.

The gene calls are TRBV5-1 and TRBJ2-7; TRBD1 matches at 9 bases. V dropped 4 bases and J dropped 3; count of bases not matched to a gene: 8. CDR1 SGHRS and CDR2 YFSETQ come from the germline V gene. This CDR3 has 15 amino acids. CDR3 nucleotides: TGCGCCAGCAGCCCCCCCGGGACAGGGAGCTACGAGCAGTACTTC. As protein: CASSPPGTGSYEQYF.

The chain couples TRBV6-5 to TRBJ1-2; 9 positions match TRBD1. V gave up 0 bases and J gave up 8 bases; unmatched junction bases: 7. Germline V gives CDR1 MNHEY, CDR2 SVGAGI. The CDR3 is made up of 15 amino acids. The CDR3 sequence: CASSYSTGQGLGYTF. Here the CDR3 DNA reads TGTGCCAGCAGTTACTCTACGGGACAGGGCCTCGGCTACACCTTC.

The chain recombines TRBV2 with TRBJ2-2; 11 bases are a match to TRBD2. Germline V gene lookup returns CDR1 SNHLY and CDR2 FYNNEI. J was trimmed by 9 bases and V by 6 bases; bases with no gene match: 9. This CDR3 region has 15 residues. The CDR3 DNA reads TGTGCCAGCAGCCCGGGACTAGCGGCTCGGTGGGAGCTGTTTTTT. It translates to CASSPGLAARWELFF.

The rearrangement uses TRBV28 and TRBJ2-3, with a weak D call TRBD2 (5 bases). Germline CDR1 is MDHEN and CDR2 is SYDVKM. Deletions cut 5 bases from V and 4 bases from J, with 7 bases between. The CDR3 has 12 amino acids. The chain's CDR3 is CASSLRADTQYF. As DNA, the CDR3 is TGTGCCAGCAGTCTGAGGGCAGATACGCAGTATTTT.